This T cell receptor (beta chain) appears in the sequencing data of a study of human T cells and chemical hapten exposure. As for the study in general: The sensitizing agent was 2% DPC, placed on roughly 2 cm by roughly 2 cm of upper inner arm skin. Recorded diagnoses among the mostly female patients were alopecia areata, totalis or universalis. The study, taken as a whole, reports: Patch test score was positively correlated with the counts of PT1 expanded TCRs. The donor cohort had alopecia, so its immune response may not match that of healthy people.

The trim removed 3 bases at V and 7 bases at J, leaving 8 bases unmatched. The length of the CDR3 is 16 residues. Germline loops: CDR1 MDHEN, CDR2 SYDVKM. The time point denotes: patch test 3, about 24 weeks after DPC sensitization. This sample's treatment: therapeutic diphenylcyclopropenone sensitization with weekly scalp DPC. TCRdb itself ran the RACE reads through MiXCR, one entry per CDR3 protein. Of about 120,000 distinct CDR3 sequences listed, over 9% were seen once; the top ten hold 2% to 2.5%. This clonotype was seen more than once but under ten times. What it binds is unknown. The sequenced sample was whole blood, obtained in connection with sensitization to the hapten diphenylcyclopropenone (DPC). The clonotype originates from a woman between 50 and 59 years old with alopecia areata. Some clones in this sample may be carry-over from other donors' samples. The chain employs TRBV28 and TRBJ1-6, with 8 bases fitting TRBD1. This CDR3 reads CASSFTSGQGNSPLHF. The CDR3 region has the DNA TGTGCCAGCAGTTTCACGAGTGGACAGGGAAATTCACCCCTCCACTTT. The full variable domain, rest sourced from reference TRBV28 and TRBJ1-6, is DVKVTQSSRYLVKRTGEKVFLECVQDMDHENMFWYRQDPGLGLRLIYFSYDVKMKEKGDIPEGYSVSREKKERFSLILESASTNQTSMYLCASSFTSGQGNSPLHFGNGTRLTVT.